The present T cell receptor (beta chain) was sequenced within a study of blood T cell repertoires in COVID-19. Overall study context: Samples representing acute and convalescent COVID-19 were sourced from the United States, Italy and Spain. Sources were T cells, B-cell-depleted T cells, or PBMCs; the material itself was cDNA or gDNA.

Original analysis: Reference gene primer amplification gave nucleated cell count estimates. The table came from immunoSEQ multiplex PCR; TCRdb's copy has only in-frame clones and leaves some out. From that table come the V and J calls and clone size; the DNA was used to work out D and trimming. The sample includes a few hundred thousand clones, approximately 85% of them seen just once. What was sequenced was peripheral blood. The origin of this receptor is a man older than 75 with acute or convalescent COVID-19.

The CDR3 DNA is TGCGCCAGCACCGAAGGGACAGCCGAAGTTGGAAACACCATATATTTT. Its translation is CASTEGTAEVGNTIYF. The rearrangement joins TRBV5-1 to TRBJ1-3, with 7 bases lining up with TRBD1. V gave up 6 bases and J gave up 3 bases; unmatched junction bases: 12. The germline gives CDR1 SGHRS, CDR2 YFSETQ. This CDR3 spans 16 amino acids.